This entry lists 17 T cell receptor beta chains sequenced from one sample in a study of blood T cell repertoires in COVID-19. Profiled with immunoSEQ multiplex PCR; TCRdb holds only in-frame clones, not every one. The sample holds under 350,000 clones, around nine tenths seen once. Sequencing was performed on PBMCs or T cells enriched from blood (not recorded which). Receptors were obtained from a middle-aged woman who had recovered from COVID-19.

This clone was seen only once. V usage is TRBV7-8 and J usage is TRBJ1-2, with unresolved D. This CDR3 region has 13 residues. The germline CDR1 and CDR2 sequences are SGHVS and FQNEAQ. V was cut by 5 bases and J by 4 bases, with 11 bases left in between. The CDR3 is CASSLGSFYGYTF. The CDR3 region has the DNA TGTGCCAGCAGCCTCGGGAGTTTCTATGGCTACACCTTC.

V is TRBV9 and J is TRBJ2-1, with 7 bases lining up with TRBD1. This CDR3 has 16 amino acids. The ends lost 4 bases at V and 2 bases at J; junction bases unmatched: 9. Germline lookup yields CDR1 SGDLS and CDR2 YYNGEE. The CDR3 reads CASSTRQGNTYNEQFF. The CDR3 region has the DNA TGTGCCAGCAGCACCCGACAGGGAAACACCTACAATGAGCAGTTCTTC.

This clone occurred once. The chain has TRBV5-1 and TRBJ1-2; D unclear. V dropped 5 bases and J dropped 3 bases, with 17 bases sitting between them. This CDR3 is built from 15 residues. Germline V gene sequence: CDR1 SGHRS, CDR2 YFSETQ. Here the CDR3 reads CASSYYSGPDYGYTF. Here the CDR3 DNA reads TGCGCCAGCAGTTACTATTCGGGTCCTGACTATGGCTACACCTTC.

The chain joins TRBV28 to TRBJ1-1; 8 positions match TRBD1. This CDR3 has 13 residues. The germline V gene encodes CDR1 MDHEN and CDR2 SYDVKM. Trimming at V came to 10 bases and at J to 2 bases, leaving 6 bases not matched to a gene. Here the CDR3 DNA reads TGTGCCACCTTGGACAGGGCAAACACTGAAGCTTTCTTT. Translation: CATLDRANTEAFF.

In DNA form, the CDR3 reads TGTGCCAGCAGCGGTGGGACATTCGGCTACACCTTC. It translates to CASSGGTFGYTF. The chain joins TRBV6-5 to TRBJ1-2; a weak D match, TRBD1 (6 bases). V dropped 6 bases and J dropped 8 bases, with 13 bases sitting between them. Germline V CDR1 and CDR2: MNHEY, SVGAGI. This CDR3 is built from 12 residues.

The genes are TRBV23-1 and TRBJ1-2, with D perhaps matching TRBD1 (6 bases). TRBV23-1 has ORF status, its function being uncertain. V lost 1 base, J lost 7 bases, and 16 bases lay in between. CDR3 size: 15 residues. The CDR3 coding sequence is TGCGCCAGCAGTCAATTACAGGGAAGGCATTGTGGCTACACCTTC. Translated: CASSQLQGRHCGYTF.

The V call is TRBV7-2, the J call TRBJ2-1; 9 bases map to TRBD1. This CDR3 has 16 amino acids. V gave up 6 bases and J gave up 1 base; unmatched junction bases: 7. Germline V lookup: CDR1 SGHTA, CDR2 FQGNSA. This chain's CDR3 is CASSSTGGFSYNEQFF. CDR3 coding DNA: TGTGCCAGCAGTTCAACAGGGGGCTTTTCCTACAATGAGCAGTTCTTC.

CDR3: CAWSVGQGVETQYF. CDR3 in DNA: TGTGCCTGGAGTGTGGGCCAGGGCGTGGAGACCCAGTACTTC. The chain links TRBV30 to TRBJ2-5; D may be TRBD1 (5 bases). The CDR3 sequence is 14 residues long. Germline values: CDR1 GTSNPN, CDR2 SVGIG (reference sequence). V was trimmed by 0 bases and J by 5 bases, leaving 13 bases between them.

The V gene is TRBV15, the J gene TRBJ1-2, with D unresolved. The germline CDR1 and CDR2 sequences are LNHNV and YYDKDF (reference sequence). CDR3 size: 14 residues. Trimming took 3 bases from V and 2 from J, leaving 10 bases between them. This chain's CDR3 is CATSSTRRNYGYTF. Written as DNA, the CDR3 is TGTGCCACCAGCAGTACCCGGAGGAACTATGGCTACACCTTC. Based on the CDR3 plus reference TRBV15 and TRBJ1-2, the full variable domain is DAMVIQNPRYQVTQFGKPVTLSCSQTLNHNVMYWYQQKSSQAPKLLFHYYDKDFNNEADTPDNFQSRRPNTSFCFLDIRSPGLGDTAMYLCATSSTRRNYGYTFGSGTRLTVV.

The J gene is TRBJ1-2, the V gene TRBV14, with 7 bases identical to TRBD1. The CDR3 contains 15 residues. Germline V gene sequence: CDR1 SGHDN, CDR2 FVKESK. V gave up 1 base and J gave up 1 base; unmatched junction bases: 3. The CDR3 loop is CASSQATGINYGYTF. CDR3 coding DNA: TGTGCCAGCAGCCAAGCGACAGGGATTAACTATGGCTACACCTTC.

The rearrangement uses TRBV4-1 and TRBJ1-4, with D tentatively TRBD1 (5 bases). This CDR3 is 16 amino acids long. Germline CDR1 and CDR2: MGHRA and YSYEKL. The germline V and J ends were trimmed by 0 bases and 0 bases, with 8 bases remaining between them. The CDR3 is CASSQEGHPTNEKLFF. In DNA form, the CDR3 reads TGCGCCAGCAGCCAAGAAGGACACCCAACTAATGAAAAACTGTTTTTT.

The gene calls are TRBV7-8 and TRBJ2-4, with 8 bases identical to TRBD2. Germline V gene data show CDR1 as SGHVS and CDR2 as FQNEAQ. There are 17 residues in the CDR3. V dropped 5 bases and J dropped 7; count of bases not matched to a gene: 16. CDR3 DNA: TGTGCCAGCAGCACAGGGCGTAGGGGACTAGTATTTAACATTCAGTACTTC. It codes for CASSTGRRGLVFNIQYF. Based on the CDR3 plus reference TRBV7-8 and TRBJ2-4, the full variable domain is GAGVSQSPRYKVAKRGQDVALRCDPISGHVSLFWYQQALGQGPEFLTYFQNEAQLDKSGLPSDRFFAERPEGSVSTLKIQRTQQEDSAVYLCASSTGRRGLVFNIQYFGAGTRLSVL.

The V gene is TRBV5-4, the J gene TRBJ1-2; the match to TRBD1 covers 9 bases. Trimming took 4 bases from V and 8 from J; bases not matched to a gene: 9. Looked up from germline, CDR1 is SGHNT and CDR2 is YYREEE (reference sequence). This CDR3 has 14 residues. CDR3 sequence (DNA): TGTGCCAGCAGCCGAAACGGGGGGACAGGGGGCTACACCTTC. This translates into CASSRNGGTGGYTF.

The chain recombines TRBV15 with TRBJ2-7; 10 bases are a match to TRBD2. V lost 4 bases to trimming and J lost 5 bases; unmatched junction nucleotides: 5. The CDR3 extends over 14 amino acids. Germline CDR1 is LNHNV and CDR2 is YYDKDF (reference sequence). CDR3 nucleotide sequence: TGTGCCACCAGCATCTGGACTAGCGGAGACGAGCAGTACTTC. Translating gives CATSIWTSGDEQYF.

The CDR3 loop is CASRTIGGSETQYF. CDR3 DNA: TGTGCCAGCAGAACGATCGGCGGATCAGAGACCCAGTACTTC. The V gene is TRBV5-4, the J gene TRBJ2-5; D remains ambiguous. In germline, CDR1 is SGHNT, CDR2 YYREEE (reference sequence). This CDR3 comprises 14 residues. V lost 5 bases, J lost 4 bases, and 15 bases lay in between.

CDR3 sequence: CASRPTGTVMPYEQYF. The DNA of the CDR3 is TGTGCCAGTAGACCTACCGGGACAGTCATGCCCTACGAGCAGTACTTC. The chain joins TRBV19 to TRBJ2-7, with 7 bases matching TRBD1. V lost 6 bases, J lost 2 bases, and 13 bases stayed unmatched. Germline V gene sequence: CDR1 LNHDA, CDR2 SQIVND (reference sequence). The CDR3 runs 16 residues. The complete variable domain, with remaining parts taken from reference TRBV19 and TRBJ2-7, reads DGGITQSPKYLFRKEGQNVTLSCEQNLNHDAMYWYRQDPGQGLRLIYYSQIVNDFQKGDIAEGYSVSREKKESFPLTVTSAQKNPTAFYLCASRPTGTVMPYEQYFGPGTRLTVT.

The chain employs TRBV19 and TRBJ2-7, with D possibly TRBD1 on 5 matching bases. The CDR3 consists of 14 residues. Trimming left V 5 bases short and J 0 bases short, with 11 bases between. The germline V gene encodes CDR1 LNHDA and CDR2 SQIVND (reference sequence). Here the CDR3 reads CASSQTVYSYEQYF. The CDR3 DNA follows: TGTGCCAGTAGTCAGACAGTTTACTCCTACGAGCAGTACTTC.